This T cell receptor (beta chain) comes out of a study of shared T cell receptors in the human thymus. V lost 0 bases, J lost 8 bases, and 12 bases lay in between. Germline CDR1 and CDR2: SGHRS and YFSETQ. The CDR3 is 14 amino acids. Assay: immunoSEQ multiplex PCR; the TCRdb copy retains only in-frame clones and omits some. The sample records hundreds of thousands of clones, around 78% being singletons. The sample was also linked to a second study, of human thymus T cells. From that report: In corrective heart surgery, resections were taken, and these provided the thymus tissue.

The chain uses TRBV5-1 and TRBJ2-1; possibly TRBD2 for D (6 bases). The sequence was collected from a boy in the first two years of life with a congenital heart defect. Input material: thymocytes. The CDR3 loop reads CASSLEGLSHEQFF. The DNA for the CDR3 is TGCGCCAGCAGCTTGGAGGGACTCTCCCATGAGCAGTTCTTC.